These 27 T cell receptor beta chains came from one sample sequenced in a study of blood T cell repertoires in COVID-19 (dated by TCRdb to the early 2020s). Library generation was performed with the immunoSEQ multiplex PCR assay. In TCRdb, the immuneACCESS table is reduced to in-frame sequences with V and J assigned. These tables do not hold every clone; where another copy was compared, an unresolved V gene accounts for under half, and the others remain unexplained. The sample data list 140,000 to 150,000 clones, and more than 70% of these were observed just once. The top ten clones comprise around 13% of the sample. Sequencing was carried out using peripheral blood. These receptor sequences come from a man in his sixties with active or convalescent COVID-19.

The V call is TRBV18, the J call TRBJ2-3; 8 bases agree with TRBD1. The CDR3 sequence is 15 residues long. The trim removed 3 bases at V and 6 bases at J, leaving 8 bases unmatched. The germline V gene encodes CDR1 KGHSH and CDR2 LQKENI. As DNA, the CDR3 is TGTGCCAGCTCACCCCGGGACAGGCTGGCGGATACGCAGTATTTT. Protein: CASSPRDRLADTQYF.

This clone was seen once. The chain is built from TRBV5-1 and TRBJ1-2; TRBD1 matches 8 bases. The V gene's germline CDR1 is SGHRS and CDR2 YFSETQ. This CDR3 spans 13 amino acids. V lost 1 base and J lost 11; bases outside the gene matches: 7. Written as DNA, the CDR3 is TGCGCCAGCAGCTTGACGGACAGGGAAAATTACACCTTC. Translation: CASSLTDRENYTF.

This chain connects TRBV5-1 to TRBJ2-3, with 9 bases fitting TRBD1. CDR3 length: 14 residues. J lost 4 bases, V lost 5 bases, and 5 bases had no gene match. Per germline, CDR1 SGHRS and CDR2 YFSETQ. CDR3 DNA: TGCGCCAGCAGGGTGACAGGGGGTGCAGATACGCAGTATTTT. Translating it yields CASRVTGGADTQYF.

This chain links TRBV9 with TRBJ2-2; TRBD2 agrees at 10 bases. CDR1 is SGDLS, CDR2 YYNGEE, per germline. The trim removed 2 bases at V and 4 bases at J, leaving 5 bases unmatched. The CDR3 spans 16 residues. In DNA, the CDR3 is TGTGCCAGCAGCGTCTCACTAGCGGGAATCACCGGGGAGCTGTTTTTT. This sequence encodes CASSVSLAGITGELFF. Based on the CDR3 plus reference TRBV9 and TRBJ2-2, the full variable domain is DSGVTQTPKHLITATGQRVTLRCSPRSGDLSVYWYQQSLDQGLQFLIQYYNGEERAKGNILERFSAQQFPDLHSELNLSSLELGDSALYFCASSVSLAGITGELFFGEGSRLTVL.

V usage is TRBV5-4 and J usage is TRBJ2-5; no clear D. V lost 2 bases and J 0 bases, leaving 11 bases between the germline ends. Germline loops: CDR1 SGHNT, CDR2 YYREEE (reference sequence). This CDR3 has 15 residues. CDR3 in DNA: TGTGCCAGCAGCTTTCGGCAGGCGTACCAAGAGACCCAGTACTTC. Its protein is CASSFRQAYQETQYF.

CDR3 protein: CASSLAQGQETQYF. The CDR3, as DNA: TGTGCCAGCAGCTTAGCCCAGGGACAAGAGACCCAGTACTTC. The chain couples TRBV7-9 to TRBJ2-5, with a possible D match to TRBD1 (5 bases). The CDR3 contains 14 residues. CDR1 SEHNR and CDR2 FQNEAQ come from the germline V gene (reference sequence). V was trimmed by 0 bases and J by 2 bases, leaving 7 bases between them.

The chain's CDR3 is CASSEPSGNTEAFF. The CDR3 DNA follows: TGTGCCAGCAGTGAGCCAAGCGGGAACACTGAAGCTTTCTTT. The chain uses TRBV25-1 and TRBJ1-1; the D is unclear. The V end lost 3 bases, the J end lost 1 base, and 9 bases lay between the germline ends. CDR3 length: 14 residues. Germline V lookup: CDR1 MGHDK, CDR2 SYGVNS.

This clone was recorded a few times. The V call is TRBV5-3, the J call TRBJ2-7; 12 nucleotides match TRBD2. TRBV5-3 counts as an open reading frame of uncertain function. Trimming cost V 0 bases and J 7 bases; bases outside gene matches: 14. The CDR3 loop spans 18 amino acids. The CDR3 DNA reads TGTGCCAGAAGCTTGGTCCCTGGGCGGCTAGCGGGAGGGCAAGAGCAGTACTTC. This translates into CARSLVPGRLAGGQEQYF.

DNA of the CDR3: TGTGCCAGCAGCGTGGAGAGAAAACTGTTTTTT. Translated, it gives CASSVERKLFF. The rearrangement links TRBV9 to TRBJ1-4; D unresolved. Germline V CDR1 and CDR2: SGDLS, YYNGEE. The CDR3 is made up of 11 amino acids. Deletions cut 2 bases from V and 10 bases from J, with 6 bases between.

This clone occurred a few times. This chain connects TRBV9 to TRBJ2-3; tentatively, D is TRBD1 (6 bases). The germline CDR1 and CDR2 sequences are SGDLS and YYNGEE. V was clipped by 0 bases and J by 0 bases, with 11 bases between them. The CDR3 is 16 residues long. The CDR3 DNA reads as TGTGCCAGCAGCGTAGGAGGGACACCTAGCACAGATACGCAGTATTTT. It specifies CASSVGGTPSTDTQYF.

V and J are TRBV24-1 and TRBJ2-7, with a weak D call TRBD1 (5 bases). The germline CDR1 and CDR2 sequences are KGHDR and SFDVKD. Deletions cut 1 base from V and 4 bases from J, with 7 bases between. The CDR3 consists of 13 residues. The CDR3 loop is CATSDLKGYEQYF. DNA of the CDR3: TGTGCCACCAGTGATTTAAAGGGGTACGAGCAGTACTTC.

This chain connects TRBV6-5 to TRBJ1-5; D uncertain. Germline CDR1 is MNHEY and CDR2 is SVGAGI. This CDR3 comprises 14 residues. V dropped 8 bases and J dropped 5 bases, with 16 bases sitting between them. CDR3 coding DNA: TGTGCCAGCGCGCTCGGAACAGACGATCAGCCCCAGCATTTT. Its protein product is CASALGTDDQPQHF.

J is TRBJ1-5 and V is TRBV19; TRBD1 matches at 8 bases. Unmatched junction bases numbered 13, after V lost 6 bases and J lost 6 bases. The CDR3 covers 16 residues. Looked up from germline, CDR1 is LNHDA and CDR2 is SQIVND (reference sequence). The CDR3 spells CASRDQPQGERQPQHF. CDR3 nucleotide sequence: TGTGCCAGTAGGGACCAGCCACAGGGGGAGCGTCAGCCCCAGCATTTT.

This clone was seen more than once but under ten times. The V and J genes are TRBV4-3 and TRBJ2-2, with TRBD2 matching over 8 bases. In germline, CDR1 is LGHNA, CDR2 YSLEER. With 1 base clipped from V and 1 base from J, the junction kept 2 bases outside the gene matches. The CDR3 consists of 16 residues. Written as DNA, the CDR3 is TGCGCCAGCAGCCAAGGACTAGCGCTGAACACCGGGGAGCTGTTTTTT. It specifies CASSQGLALNTGELFF.

This rearrangement joins TRBV11-1 to TRBJ2-1, with TRBD1 matching 8 bases. Unmatched junction bases numbered 9, after V lost 4 bases and J lost 7 bases. Germline assignment: CDR1 SGHAT and CDR2 FQDESV (reference sequence). The CDR3 covers 15 residues. The CDR3 nucleotides are TGTGCCAGCAGCTCGGCGGACAGGGTGAGGAATGAGCAGTTCTTC. Its protein is CASSSADRVRNEQFF.

The chain has TRBV29-1 and TRBJ1-2; the match to TRBD1 covers 7 bases. The germline gives CDR1 SQVTM, CDR2 ANQGSEA. The CDR3 spans 11 residues. V was clipped by 6 bases and J by 8 bases; unmatched bases: 6. Here the CDR3 DNA reads TGCAGCGTGTCAGGGGGGCAGGGCTACACCTTC. This codes for CSVSGGQGYTF.

The J gene is TRBJ2-4, the V gene TRBV27, with 7 nucleotides matching TRBD1. The CDR3 extends over 17 amino acids. Germline values: CDR1 MNHEY, CDR2 SMNVEV (reference sequence). The V segment lost 5 bases and the J segment 7 bases; nucleotides outside the gene matches: 17. Here the CDR3 reads CASSLQVTKGALNIQYF. The CDR3 DNA reads as TGTGCCAGCAGTCTCCAGGTGACCAAGGGGGCTTTGAACATTCAGTACTTC.

The chain has TRBV18 and TRBJ2-1, with unresolved D. From germline, CDR1 is KGHSH and CDR2 LQKENI. The length of the CDR3 is 13 residues. The germline V and J ends were trimmed by 2 bases and 7 bases, with 9 bases remaining between them. CDR3 residues: CASSPNYENEQFF. The CDR3 nucleotides read TGTGCCAGCTCACCAAATTATGAGAATGAGCAGTTCTTC.

V and J are TRBV6-5 and TRBJ2-7; 13 positions agree with TRBD2. The CDR3 spans 14 residues. The germline gives CDR1 MNHEY, CDR2 SVGAGI. Unmatched junction bases numbered 5, after V lost 9 bases and J lost 3 bases. The CDR3 here is CASRTSGSNYEQYF. The CDR3 nucleotides are TGTGCCAGTCGGACTAGCGGGAGCAACTACGAGCAGTACTTC.

The V gene is TRBV12-3 or TRBV12-4, the J gene TRBJ2-1; D uncertain. CDR3 length: 13 amino acids. Between the trimmed V and J ends, which lost 5 bases and 5 bases, there was a span of 10 bases. This CDR3 is CASSEIENNEQFF. Here the CDR3 DNA reads TGTGCCAGCAGTGAGATCGAGAACAATGAGCAGTTCTTC.

In its sample, this clone was seen a few times. V gene TRBV5-1 combines with J gene TRBJ1-2; the D gene is possibly TRBD1 (6 bases). The CDR3 consists of 16 residues. Germline values: CDR1 SGHRS, CDR2 YFSETQ. Trimming removed 4 bases from V and 4 bases from J, with 20 bases in between. The CDR3 here is CASSATPGQSSYGYTF. CDR3 in DNA: TGCGCCAGCAGCGCGACCCCCGGACAGTCCTCCTATGGCTACACCTTC.

The CDR3: CASSLGAGAGANVLTF. The CDR3 coding sequence is TGTGCCAGCAGCTTAGGCGCAGGGGCAGGGGCCAACGTCCTGACTTTC. V is TRBV11-3 and J is TRBJ2-6, with a weak D call TRBD1 (6 bases). The CDR3 extends over 16 amino acids. The germline CDR1 and CDR2 sequences are SGHNT and YENEEA. V was shortened by 1 base and J by 4 bases, with 11 bases between the two germline ends.

The J gene is TRBJ2-1, the V gene TRBV4-1, with TRBD2 matching 11 bases. Per the germline V gene, CDR1 is MGHRA and CDR2 is YSYEKL. V gave up 9 bases and J gave up 3 bases; unmatched junction bases: 10. The CDR3 covers 16 residues. The CDR3 here is CASGGVAGGNYNEQFF. CDR3 bases: TGCGCCAGTGGGGGCGTAGCGGGAGGGAACTACAATGAGCAGTTCTTC.

The V and J genes are TRBV6-1 and TRBJ1-5; the D is unclear. Trimming left V 4 bases short and J 4 bases short, with 11 bases between. The germline CDR1 and CDR2 sequences are MNHNS and SASEGT. The CDR3 is 14 residues long. The CDR3 DNA is TGTGCCAGCAGTGTTTCAGGTCAGAATCAGCCCCAGCATTTT. Its translation: CASSVSGQNQPQHF.

This clone was seen ten or more times. The CDR3 nucleotides read TGTGCCAGCAGCCAAGGGGCAGGGAACACTGAAGCTTTCTTT. It yields the protein CASSQGAGNTEAFF. The V call is TRBV3-1 (or the pseudogene TRBV3-2), the J call TRBJ1-1; D is ambiguous. The V and J ends lost 1 base and 1 base respectively, with 7 bases between them. CDR3 length equals 14 residues. Per the germline V gene, CDR1 is LGHDT and CDR2 is YNNKEL (reference sequence).

This clone was seen a few times. This sample also contains other DNA sequences that code for the same CDR3. This chain links TRBV29-1 with TRBJ1-5; D gene unclear. CDR1 is SQVTM and CDR2 is ANQGSEA in the germline V gene. The V end lost 4 bases, the J end lost 2 bases, and 6 bases lay between the germline ends. This CDR3 is 12 amino acids long. The CDR3 DNA follows: TGCAGCGTTGGCGGGGGCAATCAGCCCCAGCATTTT. It specifies CSVGGGNQPQHF. Combining the CDR3 with reference TRBV29-1 and TRBJ1-5 gives the whole variable domain SAVISQKPSRDICQRGTSLTIQCQVDSQVTMMFWYRQQPGQSLTLIATANQGSEATYESGFVIDKFPISRPNLTFSTLTVSNMSPEDSSIYLCSVGGGNQPQHFGDGTRLSIL.

The chain recombines TRBV9 with TRBJ1-1, with D tentatively TRBD1 (5 bases). CDR1 is SGDLS, CDR2 YYNGEE, per germline. The CDR3 consists of 14 residues. The germline V and J ends were trimmed by 3 bases and 1 base, with 10 bases remaining between them. In DNA, the CDR3 is TGTGCCAGCAGCGCGAGGACACAGAACACTGAAGCTTTCTTT. Translating gives CASSARTQNTEAFF.